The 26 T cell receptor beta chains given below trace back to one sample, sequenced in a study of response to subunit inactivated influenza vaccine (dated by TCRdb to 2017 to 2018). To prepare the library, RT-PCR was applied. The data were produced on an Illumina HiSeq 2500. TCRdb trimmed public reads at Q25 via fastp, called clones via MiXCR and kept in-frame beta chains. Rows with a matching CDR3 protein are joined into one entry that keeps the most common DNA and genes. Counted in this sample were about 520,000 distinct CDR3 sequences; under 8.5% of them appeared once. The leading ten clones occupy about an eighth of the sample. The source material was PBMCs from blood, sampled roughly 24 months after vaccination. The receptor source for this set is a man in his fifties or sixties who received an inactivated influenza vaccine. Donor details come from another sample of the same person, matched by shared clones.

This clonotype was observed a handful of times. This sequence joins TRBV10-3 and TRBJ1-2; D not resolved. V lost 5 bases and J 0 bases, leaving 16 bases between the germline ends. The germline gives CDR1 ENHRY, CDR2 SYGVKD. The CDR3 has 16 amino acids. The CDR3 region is CAISPARQPSNYGYTF. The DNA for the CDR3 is TGTGCCATCAGTCCCGCCCGGCAGCCTTCTAACTATGGCTACACCTTC.

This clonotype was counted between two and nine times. The CDR3 protein is CASSLSQGTEAFF. In DNA form, the CDR3 reads TGCGCCAGCAGCTTGAGCCAGGGGACTGAAGCTTTCTTT. The rearrangement uses TRBV5-1 and TRBJ1-1; possibly TRBD1 for D (6 bases). CDR3 length: 13 amino acids. V lost 1 base and J 5 bases, leaving 9 bases between the germline ends. CDR1 SGHRS and CDR2 YFSETQ come from the germline V gene. The complete variable domain, with remaining parts taken from reference TRBV5-1 and TRBJ1-1, reads KAGVTQTPRYLIKTRGQQVTLSCSPISGHRSVSWYQQTPGQGLQFLFEYFSETQRNKGNFPGRFSGRQFSNSRSEMNVSTLELGDSALYLCASSLSQGTEAFFGQGTRLTVV.

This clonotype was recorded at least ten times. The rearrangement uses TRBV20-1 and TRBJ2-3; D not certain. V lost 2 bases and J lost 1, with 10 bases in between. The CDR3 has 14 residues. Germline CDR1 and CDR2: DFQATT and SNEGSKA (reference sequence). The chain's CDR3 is CSARSPTGTDTQYF. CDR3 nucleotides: TGCAGTGCTAGATCCCCGACGGGCACAGATACGCAGTATTTT.

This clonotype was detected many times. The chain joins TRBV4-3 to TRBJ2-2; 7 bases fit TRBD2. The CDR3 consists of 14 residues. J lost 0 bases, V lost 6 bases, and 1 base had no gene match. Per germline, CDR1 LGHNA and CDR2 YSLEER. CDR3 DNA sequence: TGCGCCAGCAGTGGGAGGGCGAACACCGGGGAGCTGTTTTTT. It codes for CASSGRANTGELFF.

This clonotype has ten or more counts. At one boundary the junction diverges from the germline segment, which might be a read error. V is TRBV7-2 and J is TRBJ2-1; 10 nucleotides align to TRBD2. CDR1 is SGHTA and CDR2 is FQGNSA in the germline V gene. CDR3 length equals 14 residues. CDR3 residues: CASSLAGEYNEQFF. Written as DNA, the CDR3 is TGTGCCAGCAGCCTAGCGGGAGAGTACAATGAGCAGTTCTTC.

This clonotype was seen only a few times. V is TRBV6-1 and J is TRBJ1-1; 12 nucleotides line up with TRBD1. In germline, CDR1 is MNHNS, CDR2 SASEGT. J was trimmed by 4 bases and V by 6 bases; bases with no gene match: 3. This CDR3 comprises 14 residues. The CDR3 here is CASRGQGASTEAFF. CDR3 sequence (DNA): TGTGCCAGCAGGGGACAGGGGGCGAGCACTGAAGCTTTCTTT.

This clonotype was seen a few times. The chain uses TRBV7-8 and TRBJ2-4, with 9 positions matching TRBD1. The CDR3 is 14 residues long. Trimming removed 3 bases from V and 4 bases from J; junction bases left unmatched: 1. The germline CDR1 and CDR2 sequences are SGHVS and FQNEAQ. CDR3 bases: TGTGCCAGCAGCTTCGGGACAGGGAAAAACATTCAGTACTTC. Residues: CASSFGTGKNIQYF.

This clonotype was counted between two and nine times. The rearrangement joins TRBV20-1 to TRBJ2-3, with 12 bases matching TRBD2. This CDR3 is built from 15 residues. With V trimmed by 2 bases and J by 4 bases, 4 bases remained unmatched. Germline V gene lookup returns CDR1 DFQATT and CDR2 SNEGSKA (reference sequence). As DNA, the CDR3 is TGCAGTGCTAGACTAGCGGGAGGGCCCTCAGATACGCAGTATTTT. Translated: CSARLAGGPSDTQYF.

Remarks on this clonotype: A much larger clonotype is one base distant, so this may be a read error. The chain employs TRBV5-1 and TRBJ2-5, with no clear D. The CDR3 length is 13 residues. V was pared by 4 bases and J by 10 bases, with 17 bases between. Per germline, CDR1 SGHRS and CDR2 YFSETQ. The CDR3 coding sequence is TGCGCCAGCAGCGGTGGTGAGGCTCGGATCCAGTACTTC. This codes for CASSGGEARIQYF.

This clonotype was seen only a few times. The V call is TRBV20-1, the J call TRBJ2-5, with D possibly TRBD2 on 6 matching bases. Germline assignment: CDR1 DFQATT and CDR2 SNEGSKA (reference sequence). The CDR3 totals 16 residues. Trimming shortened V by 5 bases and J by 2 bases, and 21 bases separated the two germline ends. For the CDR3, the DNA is TGCAGTGCTTCACCCACGACTAGTGGGGCGCAAGAGACCCAGTACTTC. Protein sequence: CSASPTTSGAQETQYF.

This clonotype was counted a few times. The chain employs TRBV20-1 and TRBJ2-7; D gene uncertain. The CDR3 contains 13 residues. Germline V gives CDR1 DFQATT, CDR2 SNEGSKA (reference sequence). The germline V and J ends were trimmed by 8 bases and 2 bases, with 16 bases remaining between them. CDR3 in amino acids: CSHGDLITYEQYF. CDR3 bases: TGCAGTCATGGAGACCTTATAACCTACGAGCAGTACTTC.

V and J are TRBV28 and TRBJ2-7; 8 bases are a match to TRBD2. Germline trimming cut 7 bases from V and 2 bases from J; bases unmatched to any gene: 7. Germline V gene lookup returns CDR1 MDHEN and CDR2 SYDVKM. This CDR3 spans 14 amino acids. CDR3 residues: CASTPAGGPYEQYF. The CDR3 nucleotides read TGTGCCAGCACCCCGGCGGGGGGCCCCTACGAGCAGTACTTC.

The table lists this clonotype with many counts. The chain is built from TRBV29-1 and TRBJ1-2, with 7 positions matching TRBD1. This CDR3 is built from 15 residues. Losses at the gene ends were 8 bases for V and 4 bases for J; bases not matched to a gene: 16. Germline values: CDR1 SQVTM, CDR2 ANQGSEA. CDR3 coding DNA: TGCAGCTGTTCATCAGGGGGGGACGGAGGCTATGGCTACACCTTC. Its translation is CSCSSGGDGGYGYTF.

CDR3 sequence: CASSGDSRANYGYTF. DNA for the CDR3: TGTGCCAGCAGTGGGGACAGCCGGGCTAACTATGGCTACACCTTC. This chain connects TRBV12-3 or TRBV12-4 to TRBJ1-2; 7 bases are shared with TRBD1. Trimming removed 5 bases from V and 0 bases from J; junction bases left unmatched: 6. The length of the CDR3 is 15 residues.

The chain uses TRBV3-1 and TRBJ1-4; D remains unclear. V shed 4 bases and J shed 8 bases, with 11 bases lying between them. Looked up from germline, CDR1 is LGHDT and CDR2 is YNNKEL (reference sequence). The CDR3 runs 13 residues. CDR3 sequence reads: CASSPFGGEKLFF. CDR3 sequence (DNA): TGTGCCAGCAGCCCATTCGGCGGCGAAAAACTGTTTTTT.

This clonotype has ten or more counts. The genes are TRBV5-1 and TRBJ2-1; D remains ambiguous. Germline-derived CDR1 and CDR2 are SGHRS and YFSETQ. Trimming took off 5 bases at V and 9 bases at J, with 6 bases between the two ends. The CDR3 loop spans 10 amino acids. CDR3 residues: CASSGPEQFF. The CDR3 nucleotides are TGCGCCAGCAGTGGGCCTGAGCAGTTCTTC.

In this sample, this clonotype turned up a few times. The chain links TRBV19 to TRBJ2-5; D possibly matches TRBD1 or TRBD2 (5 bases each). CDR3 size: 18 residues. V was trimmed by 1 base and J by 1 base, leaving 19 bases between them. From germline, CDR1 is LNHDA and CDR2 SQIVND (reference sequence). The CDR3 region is CASSIAGLGVLGQETQYF. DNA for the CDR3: TGTGCCAGTAGTATAGCGGGCTTGGGGGTTTTGGGCCAAGAGACCCAGTACTTC.

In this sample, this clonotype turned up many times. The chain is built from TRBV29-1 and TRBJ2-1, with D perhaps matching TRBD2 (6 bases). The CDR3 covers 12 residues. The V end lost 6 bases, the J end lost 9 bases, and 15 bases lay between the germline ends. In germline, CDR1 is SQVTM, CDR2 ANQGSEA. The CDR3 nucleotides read TGCAGCGTCGGTTGGACCGGGGGTGAGCAGTTCTTC. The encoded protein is CSVGWTGGEQFF.

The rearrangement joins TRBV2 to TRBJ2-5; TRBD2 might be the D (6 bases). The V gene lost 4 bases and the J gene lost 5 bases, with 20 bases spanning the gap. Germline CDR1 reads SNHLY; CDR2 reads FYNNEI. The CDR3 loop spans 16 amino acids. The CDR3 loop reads CASSGSSGLEGETQYF. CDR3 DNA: TGTGCCAGCAGTGGGTCCAGCGGGCTCGAGGGGGAGACCCAGTACTTC.

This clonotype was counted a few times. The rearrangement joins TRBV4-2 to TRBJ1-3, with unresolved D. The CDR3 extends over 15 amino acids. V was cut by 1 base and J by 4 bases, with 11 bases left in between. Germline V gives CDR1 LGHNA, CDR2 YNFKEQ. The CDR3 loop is CASSQAVNPGNTIYF. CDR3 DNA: TGTGCCAGCAGCCAAGCAGTGAATCCGGGAAACACCATATATTTT.

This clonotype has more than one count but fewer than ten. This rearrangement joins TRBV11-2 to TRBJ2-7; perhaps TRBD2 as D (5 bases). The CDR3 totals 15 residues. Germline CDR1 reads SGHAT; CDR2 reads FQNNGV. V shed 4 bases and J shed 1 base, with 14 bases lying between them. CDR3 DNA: TGTGCCAGCAGCTCCTACGGAGGACCTTCCTACGAGCAGTACTTC. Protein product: CASSSYGGPSYEQYF.

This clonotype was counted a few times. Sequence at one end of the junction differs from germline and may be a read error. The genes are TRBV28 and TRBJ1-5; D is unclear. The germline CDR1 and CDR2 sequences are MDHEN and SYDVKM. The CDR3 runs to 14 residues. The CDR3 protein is CASSLGAYNHPQHF. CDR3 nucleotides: TGTGCCAGCAGTTTAGGCGCTTACAATCACCCCCAGCATTTT.

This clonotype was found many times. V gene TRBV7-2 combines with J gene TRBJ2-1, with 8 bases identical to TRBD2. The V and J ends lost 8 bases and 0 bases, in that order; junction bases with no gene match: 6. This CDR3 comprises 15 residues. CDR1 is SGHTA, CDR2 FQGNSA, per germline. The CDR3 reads CASGTGTSSYNEQFF. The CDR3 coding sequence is TGTGCCAGCGGTACCGGGACTAGCTCCTACAATGAGCAGTTCTTC.

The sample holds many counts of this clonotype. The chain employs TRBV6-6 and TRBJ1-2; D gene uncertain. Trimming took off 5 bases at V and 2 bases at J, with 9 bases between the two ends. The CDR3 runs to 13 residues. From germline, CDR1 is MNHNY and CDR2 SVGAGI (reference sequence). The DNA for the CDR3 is TGTGCCAGCAGTCCCCGGGTGAACTATGGCTACACCTTC. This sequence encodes CASSPRVNYGYTF.

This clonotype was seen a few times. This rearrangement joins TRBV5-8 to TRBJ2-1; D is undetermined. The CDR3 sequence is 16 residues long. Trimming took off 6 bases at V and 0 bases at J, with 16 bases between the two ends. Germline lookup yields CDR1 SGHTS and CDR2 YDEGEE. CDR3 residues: CASIRDRASSYNEQFF. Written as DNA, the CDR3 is TGTGCCAGCATCCGAGACCGAGCGAGCTCCTACAATGAGCAGTTCTTC.

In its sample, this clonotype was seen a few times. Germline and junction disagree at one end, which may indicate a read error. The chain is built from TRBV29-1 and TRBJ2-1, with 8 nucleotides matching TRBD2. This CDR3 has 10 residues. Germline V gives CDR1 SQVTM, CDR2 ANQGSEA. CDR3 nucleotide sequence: TGCAGCGCCCTCGGGGGGGAGCGGTTCTTC. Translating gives CSALGGERFF.